One and the same sample provided the 22 T cell receptor beta chains below, sequenced in a study of T cell repertoires in cytomegalovirus infection. Each CDR3 protein gets one entry after TCRdb re-called the reads with MiXCR. The sample carries approximately 71,000 distinct CDR3 sequences, 3.5% to 4% recorded once. Sequencing used PBMCs. The receptor set was obtained from a human donor in good health (CMV status not recorded). Some clones in this sample may be carry-over from other donors' samples.

This clonotype was counted at least ten times. V gene TRBV6-2 or TRBV6-3 combines with J gene TRBJ2-2; D not certain. With 6 bases removed from V and 13 bases from J, the gap between germline ends came to 12 bases. Germline CDR1 reads MNHEY; CDR2 reads SVGEGT. This CDR3 is built from 11 residues. For the CDR3, the DNA is TGTGCCAGCAGCACTACCCGAGCGCTGTTTTTT. This sequence encodes CASSTTRALFF.

This clonotype was picked up many times. The V gene is TRBV7-2, the J gene TRBJ1-1; D is ambiguous. Trimming shortened V by 1 base and J by 5 bases, and 14 bases separated the two germline ends. The CDR3 loop spans 15 amino acids. The V gene's germline CDR1 is SGHTA and CDR2 FQGNSA. The CDR3 DNA reads as TGTGCCAGCAGCTTAGGAAGGGCAGGTAGAACTGAAGCTTTCTTT. Residues: CASSLGRAGRTEAFF.

This clonotype was detected ten times or more. This chain uses TRBV7-2 with TRBJ1-2; possibly TRBD1 for D (6 bases). This CDR3 contains 13 residues. Trimming pared 5 bases from V and 8 bases from J, leaving 15 bases between. The germline V gene encodes CDR1 SGHTA and CDR2 FQGNSA. CDR3 DNA sequence: TGTGCCAGCAGCCGGGGGGGGCCAGCGGGCTACACCTTC. Translating gives CASSRGGPAGYTF.

This clonotype was seen ten or more times. The chain joins TRBV5-6 to TRBJ1-1, with 8 bases aligning to TRBD1. The V gene's germline CDR1 is SGHDT and CDR2 YYEEEE. Germline trimming cut 3 bases from V and 5 bases from J; bases unmatched to any gene: 9. CDR3 length: 15 residues. The CDR3 is CASSSLDRARTEAFF. The CDR3 nucleotides are TGTGCCAGCAGCTCGTTGGACAGGGCAAGGACTGAAGCTTTCTTT.

This clonotype was detected ten times or more. CDR3 in DNA: TGTGCCAGTAGTATAGTGGCAGGGGGCACCGGGGCCAACGTCCTGACTTTC. Translating it yields CASSIVAGGTGANVLTF. The chain has TRBV19 and TRBJ2-6; 8 bases match TRBD1. The V gene end was trimmed by 1 base and the J gene end by 4 bases; junction bases not matched to a gene: 6. The CDR3 covers 17 residues. The germline CDR1 and CDR2 sequences are LNHDA and SQIVND (reference sequence).

This clonotype was recorded many times. V usage is TRBV6-2 or TRBV6-3 and J usage is TRBJ1-4; D perhaps matches TRBD1 (5 bases). Germline V CDR1 and CDR2: MNHEY, SVGEGT. V lost 2 bases to trimming and J lost 7 bases, with 11 bases between them. The CDR3 has 14 amino acids. In DNA, the CDR3 is TGTGCCAGCAGTTACGGGCAGGGAGTTGAAAAACTGTTTTTT. Its translation: CASSYGQGVEKLFF.

This clonotype was observed at least ten times. The CDR3 nucleotides read TGTGCCAGCAGCTTAGCCTTGGCGGGAGGGGGCAATGAGCAGTTCTTC. Residues: CASSLALAGGGNEQFF. The rearrangement uses TRBV7-2 and TRBJ2-1, with TRBD2 matching over 9 bases. From germline, CDR1 is SGHTA and CDR2 FQGNSA. The CDR3 has 16 residues. The J segment lost 6 bases and the V segment lost 0 bases, leaving 6 bases of the junction unmatched.

The table lists this clonotype with many counts. The rearrangement links TRBV6-6 to TRBJ1-4; D ambiguous. Germline loops: CDR1 MNHNY, CDR2 SVGAGI (reference sequence). The germline V and J ends were trimmed by 0 bases and 4 bases, with 12 bases remaining between them. CDR3 size: 16 residues. CDR3 DNA: TGTGCCAGCAGTTACTCCTCTGGGCAGCTTAATGAAAAACTGTTTTTT. This codes for CASSYSSGQLNEKLFF.

This clonotype was counted ten times or more. The V gene is TRBV7-2, the J gene TRBJ1-5; D ambiguous. The germline V gene encodes CDR1 SGHTA and CDR2 FQGNSA. V lost 0 bases and J 6 bases, leaving 12 bases between the germline ends. The CDR3 is 15 residues long. CDR3 sequence reads: CASSLASGFVQPQHF. The DNA for the CDR3 is TGTGCCAGCAGCTTAGCGTCGGGATTTGTTCAGCCCCAGCATTTT.

The rearrangement joins TRBV4-3 to TRBJ2-1; TRBD1 agrees at 9 bases. The CDR3 sequence is 18 residues long. CDR1 LGHNA and CDR2 YSLEER come from the germline V gene. After removal of 3 bases from V and 1 base from J, the junction contained 10 bases not matched to a gene. Here the CDR3 reads CASSHNLYGQGSYNEQFF. Here the CDR3 DNA reads TGCGCCAGCAGCCATAACCTATACGGACAGGGGTCCTACAATGAGCAGTTCTTC.

This clonotype was observed many times. The chain combines TRBV7-6 with TRBJ2-1, with D possibly TRBD2 on 5 matching bases. In germline, CDR1 is SGHVS, CDR2 FNYEAQ. The CDR3 is made up of 14 amino acids. Trimming shortened V by 5 bases and J by 2 bases, and 10 bases separated the two germline ends. CDR3 region: CASSASGTYNEQFF. The CDR3, as DNA: TGTGCCAGCAGCGCCTCGGGAACCTACAATGAGCAGTTCTTC.

Many counts were recorded for this clonotype. The chain employs TRBV7-2 and TRBJ2-5; D remains ambiguous. V was pared by 0 bases and J by 5 bases, with 13 bases between. The CDR3 has 15 amino acids. Germline lookup yields CDR1 SGHTA and CDR2 FQGNSA. CDR3 region: CASSLARIGLETQYF. The CDR3 DNA follows: TGTGCCAGCAGCTTAGCGCGGATAGGGCTCGAGACCCAGTACTTC.

This clonotype appeared many times. This rearrangement joins TRBV7-2 to TRBJ2-4, with D possibly matching TRBD2 (6 bases). The CDR3 covers 15 residues. V lost 5 bases to trimming and J lost 3 bases, with 14 bases between them. Per the germline V gene, CDR1 is SGHTA and CDR2 is FQGNSA. The CDR3 DNA follows: TGTGCCAGCAGCGGGGATAGCGGTAGCAAAAACATTCAGTACTTC. Translation gives CASSGDSGSKNIQYF.

This clonotype was seen a few times. The chain combines TRBV7-2 with TRBJ1-5, with D unclear. The CDR3 totals 14 residues. V was shortened by 2 bases and J by 1 base, with 6 bases between the two germline ends. CDR1 and CDR2 (germline): SGHTA, FQGNSA. In DNA form, the CDR3 reads TGTGCCAGCAGCTTAAATCCGAGCAATCAGCCCCAGCATTTT. Residues: CASSLNPSNQPQHF.

This clonotype was counted many times. The V and J genes are TRBV7-3 and TRBJ1-5; the D gene is possibly TRBD1 (5 bases). The CDR3 has 14 residues. Between the trimmed V and J ends, which lost 5 bases and 5 bases, there was a span of 13 bases. CDR1 is SGHTA, CDR2 FQGTGA, per germline. CDR3 residues: CASSPDGGDQPQHF. The CDR3 DNA sequence: TGTGCCAGCAGCCCGGACGGGGGGGATCAGCCCCAGCATTTT.

The chain links TRBV29-1 to TRBJ1-5; no clear D. This CDR3 has 13 residues. Trimming took 6 bases from V and 3 from J, leaving 12 bases between them. The germline V gene has CDR1 SQVTM and CDR2 ANQGSEA. The chain's CDR3 is CSVAMGVNQPQHF. The CDR3 DNA follows: TGCAGCGTAGCTATGGGAGTCAATCAGCCCCAGCATTTT.

This clonotype has at least ten counts. V gene TRBV7-6 combines with J gene TRBJ2-7; D remains unclear. The CDR3 has 14 residues. The germline gives CDR1 SGHVS, CDR2 FNYEAQ. V was shortened by 1 base and J by 4 bases, with 11 bases between the two germline ends. Here the CDR3 reads CASSLVSRTYEQYF. As DNA, the CDR3 is TGTGCCAGCAGCTTAGTTTCCCGGACGTACGAGCAGTACTTC.

This clonotype occurred many times. This chain connects TRBV6-2 or TRBV6-3 to TRBJ2-1, with D possibly matching TRBD2 (7 bases). V was shortened by 4 bases and J by 2 bases, with 12 bases between the two germline ends. This CDR3 has 15 residues. CDR1 is MNHEY, CDR2 SVGEGT, per germline. CDR3 region: CASSLGGPPYNEQFF. The CDR3 DNA sequence: TGTGCCAGCAGTTTGGGGGGGCCTCCCTACAATGAGCAGTTCTTC.

This clonotype was recorded many times. The chain is built from TRBV6-5 and TRBJ2-7; 8 bases are a match to TRBD2. Germline assignment: CDR1 MNHEY and CDR2 SVGAGI. The CDR3 covers 15 residues. The V segment lost 0 bases and the J segment 2 bases; nucleotides outside the gene matches: 3. CDR3 nucleotide sequence: TGTGCCAGCAGTTACTCGAGCGGGGGAACCTACGAGCAGTACTTC. It translates to CASSYSSGGTYEQYF.

This clonotype was counted ten times or more. The chain carries TRBV7-8 and TRBJ2-1, with a weak D call TRBD2 (7 bases). The V end lost 3 bases, the J end lost 7 bases, and 13 bases lay between the germline ends. CDR3 size: 14 residues. CDR1 is SGHVS and CDR2 is FQNEAQ in the germline V gene. CDR3 in amino acids: CASSFGRGGNEQFF. CDR3 nucleotides: TGTGCCAGCAGCTTTGGTAGGGGGGGGAATGAGCAGTTCTTC. The full variable domain, completed using reference TRBV7-8 and TRBJ2-1, is GAGVSQSPRYKVAKRGQDVALRCDPISGHVSLFWYQQALGQGPEFLTYFQNEAQLDKSGLPSDRFFAERPEGSVSTLKIQRTQQEDSAVYLCASSFGRGGNEQFFGPGTRLTVL.

This clonotype was seen at least ten times. The chain has TRBV7-8 and TRBJ2-2; D might be TRBD2 (6 bases). Trimming shortened V by 3 bases and J by 1 base, and 9 bases separated the two germline ends. This CDR3 region has 15 residues. CDR1 SGHVS and CDR2 FQNEAQ come from the germline V gene. CDR3 loop: CASSLGLLNTGELFF. Here the CDR3 DNA reads TGTGCCAGCAGCTTGGGACTTTTGAACACCGGGGAGCTGTTTTTT.

This clonotype was counted at least ten times. V and J are TRBV7-9 and TRBJ2-1; tentatively, D is TRBD2 (7 bases). V shed 5 bases and J shed 0 bases, with 11 bases lying between them. Germline CDR1 and CDR2: SEHNR and FQNEAQ (reference sequence). This CDR3 is 15 amino acids long. The CDR3 DNA reads TGTGCCAGCAGCCAACGGGGGGCCTCCTACAATGAGCAGTTCTTC. This sequence encodes CASSQRGASYNEQFF.